This T cell receptor beta chain was found in a study of quantifying T cell responses using KT2 cells. Study-level background: TCR alpha and beta constant-region primers primed reverse transcription of RNA. Under optimum conditions, T4 ligation efficiency was estimated at more than 8.5%.

Only a few counts were recorded for this clonotype. A single-stranded UMI oligo with SP2 sequence was ligated to cDNA 3' ends. First-round PCR used about 4 cycles and beta primers RC1.1 and RC1.2 covering TRBC1 and TRBC2. Separate processing of TCR alpha and beta chains began at the second PCR. Each CDR3 protein gets one entry after TCRdb re-called the UMI-ligation and nested PCR reads with MiXCR. This table has fewer than 50,000 distinct CDR3 sequences, roughly 12% appearing once. The V gene lost 1 base and the J gene lost 1 base, with 18 bases spanning the gap. The CDR3 totals 18 residues. Unfractionated PBMC were spiked with known numbers of KT2 clone cells. A range of KT2-to-PBMC ratios was made using fixed PBMC numbers.

The chain combines TRBV5-3 with TRBJ2-4; D is uncertain. TRBV5-3 qualifies as an ORF whose function is uncertain. The sequence was obtained from a human donor. Sequencing was carried out using PBMCs spiked with cells of the T cell clone KT2. The CDR3 nucleotides read TGTGCCAGAAGCTTGTGGCCCTCCGGCCGGCGTGCCAAAAACATTCAGTACTTC. As protein: CARSLWPSGRRAKNIQYF.